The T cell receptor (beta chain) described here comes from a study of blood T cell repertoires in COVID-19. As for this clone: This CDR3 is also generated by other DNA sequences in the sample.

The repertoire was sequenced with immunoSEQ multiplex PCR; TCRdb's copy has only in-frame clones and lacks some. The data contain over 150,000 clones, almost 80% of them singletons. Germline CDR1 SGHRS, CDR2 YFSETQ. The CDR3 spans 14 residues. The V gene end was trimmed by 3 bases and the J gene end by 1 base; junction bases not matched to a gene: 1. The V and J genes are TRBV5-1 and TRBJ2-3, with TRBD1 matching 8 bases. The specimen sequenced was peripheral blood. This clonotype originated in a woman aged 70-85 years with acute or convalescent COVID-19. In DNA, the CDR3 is TGCGCCAGCAGCTCGACAGGGGGCACAGATACGCAGTATTTT. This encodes CASSSTGGTDTQYF. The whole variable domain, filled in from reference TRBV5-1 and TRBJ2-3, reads KAGVTQTPRYLIKTRGQQVTLSCSPISGHRSVSWYQQTPGQGLQFLFEYFSETQRNKGNFPGRFSGRQFSNSRSEMNVSTLELGDSALYLCASSSTGGTDTQYFGPGTRLTVL.